The clone carrying this TCR beta chain has only a few counts. Its target is not known. The CDR3 totals 16 residues. Germline CDR1 is LGHNA and CDR2 is YNFKEQ. J was trimmed by 3 bases and V by 1 base; bases with no gene match: 4. This entry is derived from a study of cytomegalovirus exposure and HLA in healthy donors. This PCR relied on a set of 60 Vbeta primers and 13 Jbeta primers. Libraries were prepared by immunoSEQ multiplex PCR; TCRdb keeps only in-frame clonotypes and omits some of them. Of 180,000 or so clones listed, 55% to 65% are singletons. Overall study findings and caveats: A missense DCLRE1C variant was associated with V- and J-gene trimming of TCR beta chains in a later analysis, and an independent cohort replicated the association.

The sample consisted of PBMCs. The source of this sequence is a man aged 35 to 55 in good health and CMV-seronegative. The chain links TRBV4-2 to TRBJ2-3; 10 nucleotides line up with TRBD1. CDR3 region: CASSQVLGQGTDTQYF. In nucleotides, the CDR3 is TGTGCCAGCAGCCAAGTCCTGGGACAGGGGACAGATACGCAGTATTTT.